This entry describes one T cell receptor beta chain. Its specificity is unknown. In germline, CDR1 is LGHDT, CDR2 YNNKEL (reference sequence). The V and J ends lost 0 bases and 6 bases, in that order; junction bases with no gene match: 4. This CDR3 contains 16 residues. These data are taken from a study of T-cell memory formation after mild COVID-19. Study overall: Largely, the TCR clusters proved donor specific.

Study-wide results and caveats: CD4+ contracting clones were mainly CM and EM; CD8+ ones, EMRA. The study found balanced CD4/CD8 in clones contracting day 15 to 85 and a CD4+ lean in later expanders. Pre-infection memory showed some responding clones, and this suggested that cross-reactive memory joined.

TCRdb processed the 5' RACE reads anew with MiXCR; each CDR3 protein has one entry. The data contain under 450,000 distinct CDR3 sequences, 20% to 25% of them singletons. The genes are TRBV3-1 and TRBJ1-6, with 8 bases aligning to TRBD1. This sequence originates from a man younger than 35 who had mild COVID-19 (a few samples of this study predate the infection). Cell type and time point are not known. The specimen was PBMCs or a T cell subset sorted from them (not recorded which). The CDR3 region is CASSQEGGQGNSPLHF. DNA for the CDR3: TGTGCCAGCAGCCAAGAAGGAGGACAGGGTAATTCACCCCTCCACTTT. Complete variable domain (other parts from reference TRBV3-1 and TRBJ1-6): DTAVSQTPKYLVTQMGNDKSIKCEQNLGHDTMYWYKQDSKKFLKIMFSYNNKELIINETVPNRFSPKSPDKAHLNLHINSLELGDSAVYFCASSQEGGQGNSPLHFGNGTRLTVT.